This record looks at one TCR beta chain sequence and its context. The data originate from a study of blood T cell repertoires in COVID-19. In the study overall: Acute-phase and convalescent COVID-19 samples originated in the United States, Italy and Spain. Sample material is recorded as cDNA or gDNA derived from T cells, B-cell-depleted T cells, or PBMCs.

The CDR3 totals 13 residues. Trimming removed 3 bases from V and 8 bases from J, with 13 bases in between. The germline CDR1 and CDR2 sequences are LNHDA and SQIVND (reference sequence). Authors' data handling: It was from reference gene primer amplification that nucleated cell counts were estimated. Repertoires were generated with immunoSEQ multiplex PCR, while TCRdb's copy carries only in-frame clones and drops some. V and J calls plus clone size are reproduced from that table; the DNA served to infer D and trimming. The table has about 130,000 clones, more than 70% seen once. The clonotype comes from a man in his fifties or sixties with acute or convalescent COVID-19. The specimen sequenced was peripheral blood. The rearrangement links TRBV19 to TRBJ1-2; D is unresolved. The CDR3 DNA is TGTGCCAGTAGTATCACTTTGGAGTGGGGCTACACCTTC. This gives the protein CASSITLEWGYTF.